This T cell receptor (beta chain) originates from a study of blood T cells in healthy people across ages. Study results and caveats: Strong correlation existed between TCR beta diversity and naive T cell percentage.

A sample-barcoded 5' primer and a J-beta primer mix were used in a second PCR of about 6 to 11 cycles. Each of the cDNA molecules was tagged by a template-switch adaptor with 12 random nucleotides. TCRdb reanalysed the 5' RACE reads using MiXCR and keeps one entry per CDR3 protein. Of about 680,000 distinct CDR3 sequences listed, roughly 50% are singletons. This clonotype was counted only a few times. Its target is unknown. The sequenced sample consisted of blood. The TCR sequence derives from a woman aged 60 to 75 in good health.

CDR3 DNA sequence: TGTGCCAGCAGCGCCCATTATATGGAGACCCAGTACTTC. Translated: CASSAHYMETQYF. The chain has TRBV7-2 and TRBJ2-5; D is unclear. V was shortened by 5 bases and J by 5 bases, with 12 bases between the two germline ends. This CDR3 comprises 13 residues. Germline CDR1 reads SGHTA; CDR2 reads FQGNSA.